This entry features one TCR beta chain sequence. In the PCR, 60 Vbeta and 13 Jbeta primers were used. Assay used: immunoSEQ multiplex PCR; TCRdb lists only in-frame clones, some missing. This sample's clone table lists over 100,000 clones. The data stem from a study of cytomegalovirus exposure and HLA in healthy donors. Germline assignment: CDR1 PRHDT and CDR2 FYEKMQ (reference sequence). V was pared by 5 bases and J by 0 bases, with 15 bases between. This CDR3 is built from 16 residues. The gene calls are TRBV13 and TRBJ2-3; a possible D gene is TRBD2 (5 bases). The receptor comes from a man aged 18 to 30 in good health and CMV-seronegative. The sequenced material came from PBMCs. The CDR3 region has the DNA TGTGCCAGCAGCCCAAGCGGACCGCTTAGCACAGATACGCAGTATTTT. Protein product: CASSPSGPLSTDTQYF.